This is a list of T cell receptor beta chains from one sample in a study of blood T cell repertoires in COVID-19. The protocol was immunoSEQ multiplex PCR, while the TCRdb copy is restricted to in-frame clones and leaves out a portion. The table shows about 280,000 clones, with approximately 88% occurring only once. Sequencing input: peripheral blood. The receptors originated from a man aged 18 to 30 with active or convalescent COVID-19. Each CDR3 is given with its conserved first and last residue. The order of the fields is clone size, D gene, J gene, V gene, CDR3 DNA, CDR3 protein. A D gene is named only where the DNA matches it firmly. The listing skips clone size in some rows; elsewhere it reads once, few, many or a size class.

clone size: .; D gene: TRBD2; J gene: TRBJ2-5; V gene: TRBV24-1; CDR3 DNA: TGTGCCACCAGTGATTTGACTAGCGGGGGGCCCGGGGAGACCCAGTACTTC; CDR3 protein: CATSDLTSGGPGETQYF
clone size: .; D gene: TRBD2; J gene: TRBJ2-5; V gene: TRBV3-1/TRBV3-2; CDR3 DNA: TGTGCCAGCAGCCAAGGAGTTGGGGGGGGGACCCAGTACTTC; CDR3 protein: CASSQGVGGGTQYF
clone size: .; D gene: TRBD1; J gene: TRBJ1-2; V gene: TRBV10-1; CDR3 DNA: TGCGCCAGCAGTGAGAGGGGACAGGGACGCTATGGCTACACCTTC; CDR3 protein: CASSERGQGRYGYTF
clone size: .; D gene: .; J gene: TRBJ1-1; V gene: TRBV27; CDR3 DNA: TGTGCCAGCAGCCGATACTTGGACACTGAAGCTTTCTTT; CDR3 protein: CASSRYLDTEAFF
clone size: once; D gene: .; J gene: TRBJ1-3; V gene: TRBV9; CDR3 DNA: TGTGCCAGCAGCGAGGGGCTCTCTGGAAACACCATATATTTT; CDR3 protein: CASSEGLSGNTIYF
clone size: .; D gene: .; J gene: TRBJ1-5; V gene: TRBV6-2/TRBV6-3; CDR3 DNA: TGTGCCAGCAGTTACTCAGGACACGTTTCGTTGGGTGTGAGCAATCAGCCCCAGCATTTT; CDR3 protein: CASSYSGHVSLGVSNQPQHF
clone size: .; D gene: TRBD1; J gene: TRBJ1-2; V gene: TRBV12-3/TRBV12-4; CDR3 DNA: TGTGCCAGCAGCCCGGGGACAGGCTATGGCTACACCTTC; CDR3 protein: CASSPGTGYGYTF
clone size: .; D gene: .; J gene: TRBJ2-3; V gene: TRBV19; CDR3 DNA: TGTGCCAGTAGTCCCAGAGGACTGATCCTCACAGATACGCAGTATTTT; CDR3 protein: CASSPRGLILTDTQYF
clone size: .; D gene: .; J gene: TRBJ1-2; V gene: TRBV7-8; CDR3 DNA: TGTGCCAGCAGCTTAAGCTCGTTTGAAGGCTACACCTTC; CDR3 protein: CASSLSSFEGYTF
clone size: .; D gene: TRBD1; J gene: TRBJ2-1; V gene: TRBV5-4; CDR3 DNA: TGTGCCAGCGACCGTGGACAGGGTACCTACAATGAGCAGTTCTTC; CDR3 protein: CASDRGQGTYNEQFF
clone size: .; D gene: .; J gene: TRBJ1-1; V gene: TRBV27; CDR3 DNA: TGTGCCAGCAGTTTTAGGAGGGTAAGGGACACTGAAGCTTTCTTT; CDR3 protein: CASSFRRVRDTEAFF
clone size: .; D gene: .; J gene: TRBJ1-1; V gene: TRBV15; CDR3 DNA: TGTGCCACCAGCAGAGCAGGTACGATGAACACTGAAGCTTTCTTT; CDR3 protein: CATSRAGTMNTEAFF
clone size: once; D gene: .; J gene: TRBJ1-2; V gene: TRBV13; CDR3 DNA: TGTGCCAGCAGCTTGACAAGCCCAACTAACTATGGCTACACCTTC; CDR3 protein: CASSLTSPTNYGYTF
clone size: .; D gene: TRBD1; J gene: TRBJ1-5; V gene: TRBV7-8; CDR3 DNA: TGTGCCAGCGGAGGATCAGGGGGCCGGCAGCCCCAGCATTTT; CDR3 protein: CASGGSGGRQPQHF
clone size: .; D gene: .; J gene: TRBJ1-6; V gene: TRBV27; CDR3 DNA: TGTGCCAGCAGTTTGGGGAGCTTTGGAAATAATTCACCCCTCCACTTT; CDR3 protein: CASSLGSFGNNSPLHF
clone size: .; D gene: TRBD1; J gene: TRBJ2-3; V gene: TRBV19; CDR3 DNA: TGTGCCAGTAGTGTACAGGGGGCGCGGAAAGATACGCAGTATTTT; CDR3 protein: CASSVQGARKDTQYF
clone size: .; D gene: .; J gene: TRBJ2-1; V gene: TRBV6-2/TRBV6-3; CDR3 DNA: TGTGCCAGCAGCCCCCAGGGCTGGAGCTCCTACAATGAGCAGTTCTTC; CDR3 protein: CASSPQGWSSYNEQFF
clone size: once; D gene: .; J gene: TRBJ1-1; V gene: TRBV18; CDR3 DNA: TGTGCCAGCTCACCCACCGGTGCTAACACTGAAGCTTTCTTT; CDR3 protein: CASSPTGANTEAFF
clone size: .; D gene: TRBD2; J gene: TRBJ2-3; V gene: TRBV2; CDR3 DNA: TGTGCCAGCGGGACTAGCGGGGCGGGTCCAGATACGCAGTATTTT; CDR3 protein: CASGTSGAGPDTQYF
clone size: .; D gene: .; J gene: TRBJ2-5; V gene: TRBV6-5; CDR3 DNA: TGTGCCAGCAGTCAACAAGAGACCCAGTACTTC; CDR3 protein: CASSQQETQYF
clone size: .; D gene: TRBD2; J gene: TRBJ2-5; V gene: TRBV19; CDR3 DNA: TGTGCCAGTAGTATCGGGAGCGGGGGGTACCAAGAGACCCAGTACTTC; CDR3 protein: CASSIGSGGYQETQYF
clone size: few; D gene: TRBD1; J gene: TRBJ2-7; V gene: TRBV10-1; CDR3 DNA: TGCGCCAGCGATAGAGCGACAGGGGGTGTCGACCAGTACTTC; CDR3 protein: CASDRATGGVDQYF
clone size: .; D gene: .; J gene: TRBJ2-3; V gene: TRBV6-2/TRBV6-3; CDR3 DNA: TGTGCCAGCAGCTCGGGGTCCCACACAGATACGCAGTATTTT; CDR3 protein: CASSSGSHTDTQYF
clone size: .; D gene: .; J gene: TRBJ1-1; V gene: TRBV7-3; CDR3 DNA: TGTGCCAGCAGCTTGGGAGGTGAAGCTTTCTTT; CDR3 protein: CASSLGGEAFF
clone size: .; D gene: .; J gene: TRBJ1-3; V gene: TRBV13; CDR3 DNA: TGTGCCAGCAGCTTACCGGGGGGGAGCTCTGGAAACACCATATATTTT; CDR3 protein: CASSLPGGSSGNTIYF
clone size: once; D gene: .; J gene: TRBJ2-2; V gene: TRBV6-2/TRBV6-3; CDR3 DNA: TGTGCCAGCAGTTACTCTATCCCTAGCATTAACACCGGGGAGCTGTTTTTT; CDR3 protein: CASSYSIPSINTGELFF
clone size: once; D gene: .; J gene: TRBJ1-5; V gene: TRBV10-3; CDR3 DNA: TGTGCCATCAGCCCTCGGGGGGGTCAGCCCCAGCATTTT; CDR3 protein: CAISPRGGQPQHF
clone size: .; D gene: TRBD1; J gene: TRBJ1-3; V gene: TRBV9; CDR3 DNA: TGTGCCAGCAGCGATACAGGGGGAATCTATGGAAACACCATATATTTT; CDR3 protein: CASSDTGGIYGNTIYF
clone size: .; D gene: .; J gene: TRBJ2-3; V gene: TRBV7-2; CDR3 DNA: TGTGCCAGCAGCCCCAAACGGGGATTCACAGATACGCAGTATTTT; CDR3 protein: CASSPKRGFTDTQYF
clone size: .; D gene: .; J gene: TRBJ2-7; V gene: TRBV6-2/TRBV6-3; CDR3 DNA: TGTGCCAGCAGTTACCCCCAGGTTCCACCCTACGAGCAGTACTTC; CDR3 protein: CASSYPQVPPYEQYF
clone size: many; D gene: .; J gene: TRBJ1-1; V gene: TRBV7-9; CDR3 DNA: TGTGCCAGCAGCCCAACCGAGGGTGACCTCTTTGAAGCTTTCTTT; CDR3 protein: CASSPTEGDLFEAFF
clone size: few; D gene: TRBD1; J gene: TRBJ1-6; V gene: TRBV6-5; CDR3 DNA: TGTGCCAGCAGCTTACAGGGGGCAGCGAATTCACCCCTCCACTTT; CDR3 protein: CASSLQGAANSPLHF
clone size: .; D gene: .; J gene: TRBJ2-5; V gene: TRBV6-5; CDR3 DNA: TGTGCCAGCAGAGCAACGGGGAGCCAAGAGACCCAGTACTTC; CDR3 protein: CASRATGSQETQYF
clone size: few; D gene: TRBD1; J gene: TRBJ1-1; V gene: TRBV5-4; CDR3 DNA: TGTGCCAGCAGCGGGGACAGGAAGGGCACTGAAGCTTTCTTT; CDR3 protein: CASSGDRKGTEAFF
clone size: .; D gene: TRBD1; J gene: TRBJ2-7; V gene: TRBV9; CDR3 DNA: TGTGCCAGCCCCTCGACAGGGGCCTACGAGCAGTACTTC; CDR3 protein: CASPSTGAYEQYF
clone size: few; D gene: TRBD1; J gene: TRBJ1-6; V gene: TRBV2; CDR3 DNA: TGTGCCAGCAGCCGGACAGGATCAAAGGCCTATAATTCACCCCTCCACTTT; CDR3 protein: CASSRTGSKAYNSPLHF
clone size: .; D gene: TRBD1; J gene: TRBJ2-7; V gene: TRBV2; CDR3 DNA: TGTGCCACCTCGGGACAGCCCCCCGACGAGCAGTACTTC; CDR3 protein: CATSGQPPDEQYF
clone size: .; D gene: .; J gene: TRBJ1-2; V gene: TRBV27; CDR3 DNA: TGTGCCAGCAGTTTCGGGGGGGGGAGCTATGGCTACACCTTC; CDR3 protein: CASSFGGGSYGYTF
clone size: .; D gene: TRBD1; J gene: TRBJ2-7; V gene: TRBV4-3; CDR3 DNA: TGCGCCAGCAGCCAAAGGGACAGGGGAGCATACGAGCAGTACTTC; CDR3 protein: CASSQRDRGAYEQYF
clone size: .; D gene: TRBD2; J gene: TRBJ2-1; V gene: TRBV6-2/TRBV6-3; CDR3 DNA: TGTGCCAGCAGTCGTAGCGGGGGGGACAATGAGCAGTTCTTC; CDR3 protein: CASSRSGGDNEQFF
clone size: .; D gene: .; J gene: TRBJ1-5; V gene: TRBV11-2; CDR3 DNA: TGTGCCAGCAGCTTAGGCAGTAATCAGCCCCAGCATTTT; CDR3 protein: CASSLGSNQPQHF
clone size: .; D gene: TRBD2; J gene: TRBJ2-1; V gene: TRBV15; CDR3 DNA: TGTGCCACCAGCAGTTCCAGCGGGGCGCCATCCTACAATGAGCAGTTCTTC; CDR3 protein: CATSSSSGAPSYNEQFF
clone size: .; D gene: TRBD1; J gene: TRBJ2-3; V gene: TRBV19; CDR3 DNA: TGTGCCAGTAGTATAAATCCAGGGGGCTCTGCGCAGTATTTT; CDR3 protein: CASSINPGGSAQYF
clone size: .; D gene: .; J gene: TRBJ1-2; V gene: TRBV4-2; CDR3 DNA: TGTGCCAGCAGCCAAGAAGGGGTTAGTGGCTACACCTTC; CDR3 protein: CASSQEGVSGYTF
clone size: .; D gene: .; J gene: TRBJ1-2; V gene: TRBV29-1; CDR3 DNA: TGCAGCGTAACCGCACTCGGGGAGCGCACCTTC; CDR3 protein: CSVTALGERTF
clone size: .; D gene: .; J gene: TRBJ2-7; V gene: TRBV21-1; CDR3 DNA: TGTGCCAGCAGCACAAACGGGGAAAATTACGAGCAGTACTTC; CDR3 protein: CASSTNGENYEQYF
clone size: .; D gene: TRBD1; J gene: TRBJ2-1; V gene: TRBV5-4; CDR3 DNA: TGTGCCAGTAATACAGGGGGCAGCTACAATGAGCAGTTCTTC; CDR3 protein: CASNTGGSYNEQFF
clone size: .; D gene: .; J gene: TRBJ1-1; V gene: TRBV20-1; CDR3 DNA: TGCAGTGCAAGATCAGGGGTTGAAGCTTTCTTT; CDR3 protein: CSARSGVEAFF
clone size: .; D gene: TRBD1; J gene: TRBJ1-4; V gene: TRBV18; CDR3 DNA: TGTGCCAGCTCACGGGACAGGGATGAAAAACTGTTTTTT; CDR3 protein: CASSRDRDEKLFF
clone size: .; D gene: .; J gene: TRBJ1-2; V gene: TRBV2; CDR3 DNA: TGTGCCAGCAGGCGGGGGGCTATGGCCCACTATGGCTACACCTTC; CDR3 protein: CASRRGAMAHYGYTF
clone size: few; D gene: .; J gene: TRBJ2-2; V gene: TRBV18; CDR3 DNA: TGTGCCAGCTCACCGACAACCGGGGAGCTGTTTTTT; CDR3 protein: CASSPTTGELFF
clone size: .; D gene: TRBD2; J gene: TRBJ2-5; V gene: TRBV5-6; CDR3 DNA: TGTGCCAGCAGGGCTGTGACTAGCGGGGGGGCAATCGGAGAGACCCAGTACTTC; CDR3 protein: CASRAVTSGGAIGETQYF
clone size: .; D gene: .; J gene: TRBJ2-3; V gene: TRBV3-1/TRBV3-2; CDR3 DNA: TGTGCCAGCAGCCAAGAGTGGTCTCCGCGGGATTTT; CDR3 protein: CASSQEWSPRDF
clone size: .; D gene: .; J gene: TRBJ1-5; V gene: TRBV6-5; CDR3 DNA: TGTGCCAGCAGTCCTTATAGCAATCAGCCCCAGCATTTT; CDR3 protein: CASSPYSNQPQHF